This T cell receptor beta chain was sequenced for a study of T-cell memory formation after mild COVID-19. In TCRdb, the 5' RACE reads were re-called with MiXCR into one record per CDR3 protein. The sample has approximately 190,000 distinct CDR3 sequences; roughly 18% are singletons. This clonotype occurred a few times. The CDR3 has 17 amino acids. Germline V gene sequence: CDR1 SGHRS, CDR2 YFSETQ. Trimming took 4 bases from V and 0 from J; bases not matched to a gene: 6. The sample taken for sequencing was PBMCs or a T cell subset sorted from them (not recorded which). The V gene is TRBV5-1, the J gene TRBJ2-6; TRBD2 matches at 8 bases. This sequence was found in an adult woman who had mild COVID-19 (a few samples of this study predate the infection). Cell type and time point are not known. The CDR3 is CASSPGGFRSGANVLTF. CDR3 DNA sequence: TGCGCCAGCAGCCCGGGGGGGTTTCGCTCTGGGGCCAACGTCCTGACTTTC. The full variable domain, with the rest looked up from reference TRBV5-1 and TRBJ2-6, is KAGVTQTPRYLIKTRGQQVTLSCSPISGHRSVSWYQQTPGQGLQFLFEYFSETQRNKGNFPGRFSGRQFSNSRSEMNVSTLELGDSALYLCASSPGGFRSGANVLTFGAGSRLTVL.